One sample yielded the 3 T cell receptor beta chains listed below, sequenced in a study of shared clonotypes between healthy human individuals. Sequencing was performed with immunoSEQ multiplex PCR; in TCRdb, only in-frame clones are kept and a portion is missing. The table lists hundreds of thousands of clones, 90% to 98% of them singletons. Sequenced: memory CD8+ T cells sorted from blood. Subset meaning: CD45RO+ cells pooled with CCR7-negative TemRA cells. These receptors were collected from a man aged 30-40 years in good health.

In DNA, the CDR3 is TGTGCCAGCAGTGAGTGGGAGGACAGTGAGCAGTTCTTC. Translation: CASSEWEDSEQFF. The genes are TRBV2 and TRBJ2-1; D tentatively reads TRBD1 or TRBD2 (6 bases each). The CDR3 has 13 amino acids. Germline V CDR1 and CDR2: SNHLY, FYNNEI. V was cut by 3 bases and J by 9 bases, with 12 bases left in between. The variable domain in full, with the rest retrieved from reference TRBV2 and TRBJ2-1, is EPEVTQTPSHQVTQMGQEVILRCVPISNHLYFYWYRQILGQKVEFLVSFYNNEISEKSEIFDDQFSVERPDGSNFTLKIRSTKLEDSAMYFCASSEWEDSEQFFGPGTRLTVL.

The rearrangement uses TRBV28 and TRBJ2-2; TRBD2 might be the D (6 bases). The length of the CDR3 is 15 residues. Looked up from germline, CDR1 is MDHEN and CDR2 is SYDVKM. The germline V and J ends were trimmed by 3 bases and 3 bases, with 11 bases remaining between them. The CDR3 loop reads CASSFGTWDTGELFF. The DNA for the CDR3 is TGTGCCAGCAGTTTCGGGACTTGGGACACCGGGGAGCTGTTTTTT.

The chain recombines TRBV28 with TRBJ1-2; unclear D gene. V lost 4 bases, J lost 2 bases, and 2 bases lay in between. CDR1 and CDR2 (germline): MDHEN, SYDVKM. The CDR3 covers 11 residues. The CDR3 DNA sequence: TGTGCCAGCAGTTACAACTATGGCTACACCTTC. Its translation: CASSYNYGYTF.